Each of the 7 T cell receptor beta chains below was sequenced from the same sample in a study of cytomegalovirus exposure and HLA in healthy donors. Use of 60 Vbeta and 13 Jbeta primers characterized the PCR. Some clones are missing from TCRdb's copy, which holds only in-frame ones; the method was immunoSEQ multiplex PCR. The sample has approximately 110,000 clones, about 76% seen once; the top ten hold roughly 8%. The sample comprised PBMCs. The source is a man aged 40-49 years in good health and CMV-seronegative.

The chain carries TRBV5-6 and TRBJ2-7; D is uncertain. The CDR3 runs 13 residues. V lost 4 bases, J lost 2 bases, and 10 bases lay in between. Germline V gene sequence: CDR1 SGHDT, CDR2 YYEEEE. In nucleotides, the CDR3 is TGTGCCAGCAGCCGAGGTTGGACCTACGAGCAGTACTTC. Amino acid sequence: CASSRGWTYEQYF.

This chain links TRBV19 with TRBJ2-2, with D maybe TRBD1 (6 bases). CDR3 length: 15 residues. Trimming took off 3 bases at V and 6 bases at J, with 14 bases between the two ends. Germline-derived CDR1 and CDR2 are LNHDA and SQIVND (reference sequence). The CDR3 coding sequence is TGTGCCAGTAGTATGGGGCAGGGGCCGGCCGGGGAGCTGTTTTTT. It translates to CASSMGQGPAGELFF.

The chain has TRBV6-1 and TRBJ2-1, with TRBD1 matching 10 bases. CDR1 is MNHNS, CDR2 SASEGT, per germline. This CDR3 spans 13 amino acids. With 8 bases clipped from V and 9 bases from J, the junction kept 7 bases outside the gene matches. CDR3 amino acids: CASGRDRGFEQFF. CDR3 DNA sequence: TGTGCCAGCGGGCGGGACAGGGGTTTTGAGCAGTTCTTC.

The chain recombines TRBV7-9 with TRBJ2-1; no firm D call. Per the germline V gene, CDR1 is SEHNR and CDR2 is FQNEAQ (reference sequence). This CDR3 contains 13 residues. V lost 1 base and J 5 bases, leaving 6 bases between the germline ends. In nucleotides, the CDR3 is TGTGCCAGCAGCTTAGATCCAGACAATGAGCAGTTCTTC. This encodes CASSLDPDNEQFF.

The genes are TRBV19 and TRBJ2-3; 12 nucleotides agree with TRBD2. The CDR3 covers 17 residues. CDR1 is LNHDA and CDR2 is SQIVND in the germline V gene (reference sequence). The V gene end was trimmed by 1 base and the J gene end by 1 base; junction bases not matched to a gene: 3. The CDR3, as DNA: TGTGCCAGTAGTATAGGGCGACTAGCGGGGGGCACAGATACGCAGTATTTT. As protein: CASSIGRLAGGTDTQYF. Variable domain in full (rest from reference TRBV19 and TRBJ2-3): DGGITQSPKYLFRKEGQNVTLSCEQNLNHDAMYWYRQDPGQGLRLIYYSQIVNDFQKGDIAEGYSVSREKKESFPLTVTSAQKNPTAFYLCASSIGRLAGGTDTQYFGPGTRLTVL.

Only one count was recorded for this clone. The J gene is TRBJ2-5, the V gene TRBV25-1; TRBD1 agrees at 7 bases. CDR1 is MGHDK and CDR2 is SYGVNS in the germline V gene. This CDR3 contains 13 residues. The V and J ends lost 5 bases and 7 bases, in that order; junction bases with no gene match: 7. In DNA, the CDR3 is TGTGCCAGCAGTCGGACAGGCGGTGGGACCCAGTACTTC. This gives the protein CASSRTGGGTQYF. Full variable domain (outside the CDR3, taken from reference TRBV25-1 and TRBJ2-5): EADIYQTPRYLVIGTGKKITLECSQTMGHDKMYWYQQDPGMELHLIHYSYGVNSTEKGDLSSESTVSRIRTEHFPLTLESARPSHTSQYLCASSRTGGGTQYFGPGTRLLVL.

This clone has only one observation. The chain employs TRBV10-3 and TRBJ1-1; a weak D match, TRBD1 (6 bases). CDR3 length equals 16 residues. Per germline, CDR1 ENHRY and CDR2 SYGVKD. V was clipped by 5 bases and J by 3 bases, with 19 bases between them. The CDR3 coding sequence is TGTGCCATCAGTTCAGTCGGGGGGCGCATCGACACTGAAGCTTTCTTT. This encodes CAISSVGGRIDTEAFF.